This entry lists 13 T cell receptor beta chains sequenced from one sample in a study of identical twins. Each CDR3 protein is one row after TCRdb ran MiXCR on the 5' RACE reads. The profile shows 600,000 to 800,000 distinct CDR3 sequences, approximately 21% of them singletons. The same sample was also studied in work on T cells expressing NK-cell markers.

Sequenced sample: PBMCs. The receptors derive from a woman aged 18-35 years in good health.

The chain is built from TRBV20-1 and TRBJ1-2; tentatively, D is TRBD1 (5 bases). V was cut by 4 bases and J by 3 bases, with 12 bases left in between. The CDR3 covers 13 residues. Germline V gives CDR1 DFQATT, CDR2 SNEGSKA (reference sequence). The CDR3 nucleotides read TGCAGTGCTACCCGGGACGACGACTATGGCTACACCTTC. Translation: CSATRDDDYGYTF.

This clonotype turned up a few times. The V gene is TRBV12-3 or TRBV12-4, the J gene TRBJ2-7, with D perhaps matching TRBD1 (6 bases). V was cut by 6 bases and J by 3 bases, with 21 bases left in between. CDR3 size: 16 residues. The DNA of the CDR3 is TGTGCCAGCAGCTTTGCGTCGACAGGACCGATCTACGAGCAGTACTTC. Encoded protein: CASSFASTGPIYEQYF.

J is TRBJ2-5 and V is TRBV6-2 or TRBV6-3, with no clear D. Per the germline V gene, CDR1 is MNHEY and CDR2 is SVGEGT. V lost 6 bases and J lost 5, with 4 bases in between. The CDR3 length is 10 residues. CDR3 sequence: CASRAETQYF. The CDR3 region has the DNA TGTGCCAGCAGAGCGGAGACCCAGTACTTC.

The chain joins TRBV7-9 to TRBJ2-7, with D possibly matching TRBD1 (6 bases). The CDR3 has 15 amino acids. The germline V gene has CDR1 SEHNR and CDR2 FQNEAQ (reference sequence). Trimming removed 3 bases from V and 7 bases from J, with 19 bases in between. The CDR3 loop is CASSFGGGSLREQYF. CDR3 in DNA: TGTGCCAGCAGCTTTGGTGGGGGCTCCCTTAGAGAGCAGTACTTC.

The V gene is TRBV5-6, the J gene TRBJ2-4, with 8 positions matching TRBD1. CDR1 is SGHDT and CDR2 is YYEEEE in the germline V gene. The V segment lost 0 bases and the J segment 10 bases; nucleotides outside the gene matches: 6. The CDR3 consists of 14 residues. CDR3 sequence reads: CASSLAGTGYIQYF. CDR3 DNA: TGTGCCAGCAGCTTGGCCGGGACAGGTTATATTCAGTACTTC.

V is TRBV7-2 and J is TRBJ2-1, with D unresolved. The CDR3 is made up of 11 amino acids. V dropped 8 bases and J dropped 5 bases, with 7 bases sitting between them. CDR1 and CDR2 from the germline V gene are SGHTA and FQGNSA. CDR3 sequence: CASQFHNEQFF. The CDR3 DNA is TGTGCCAGCCAATTTCACAATGAGCAGTTCTTC.

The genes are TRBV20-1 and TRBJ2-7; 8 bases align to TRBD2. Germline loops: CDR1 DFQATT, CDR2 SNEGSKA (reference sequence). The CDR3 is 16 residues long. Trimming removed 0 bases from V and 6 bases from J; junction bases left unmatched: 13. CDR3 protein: CSARDPPGGPLGEQYF. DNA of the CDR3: TGCAGTGCTAGAGATCCACCGGGAGGGCCGTTGGGCGAGCAGTACTTC.

Here the CDR3 DNA reads TGCGCCAGCAGCTTAAGCAAGGGGGAGACCCAGTACTTC. Translation gives CASSLSKGETQYF. The J gene is TRBJ2-5, the V gene TRBV5-1; perhaps TRBD1 as D (5 bases). Germline CDR1 reads SGHRS; CDR2 reads YFSETQ. The germline V and J ends were trimmed by 2 bases and 5 bases, with 10 bases remaining between them. This CDR3 spans 13 amino acids.

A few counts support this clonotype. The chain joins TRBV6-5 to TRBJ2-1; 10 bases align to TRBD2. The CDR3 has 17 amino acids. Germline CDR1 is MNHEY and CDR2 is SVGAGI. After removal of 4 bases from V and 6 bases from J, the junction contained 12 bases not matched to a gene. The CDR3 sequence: CASSSISGGAPFNEQFF. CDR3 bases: TGTGCCAGCAGTTCGATCAGCGGGGGGGCCCCCTTCAATGAGCAGTTCTTC.

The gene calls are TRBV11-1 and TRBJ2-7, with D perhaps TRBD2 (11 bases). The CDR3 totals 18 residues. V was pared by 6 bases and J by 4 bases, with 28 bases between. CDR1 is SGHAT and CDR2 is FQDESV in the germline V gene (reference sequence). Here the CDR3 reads CASRRTDRGTSGLYEQYF. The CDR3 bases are TGTGCCAGCAGAAGGACGGACAGGGGGACTAGCGGCTTATACGAGCAGTACTTC.

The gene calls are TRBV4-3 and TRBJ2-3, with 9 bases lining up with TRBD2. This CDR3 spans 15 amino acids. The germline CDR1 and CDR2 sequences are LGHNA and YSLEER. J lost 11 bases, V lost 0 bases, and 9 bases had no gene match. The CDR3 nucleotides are TGCGCCAGCAGCCAAGAAGAGACTTTAGCGGGAGAGCAGTATTTT. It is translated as CASSQEETLAGEQYF.

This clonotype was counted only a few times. CDR3 protein: CSASRATEAFF. CDR3 bases: TGCAGTGCTTCCCGGGCCACTGAAGCTTTCTTT. The chain employs TRBV20-1 and TRBJ1-1; the D is unclear. CDR1 is DFQATT, CDR2 SNEGSKA, per germline (reference sequence). CDR3 length: 11 amino acids. V shed 5 bases and J shed 4 bases, with 8 bases lying between them.

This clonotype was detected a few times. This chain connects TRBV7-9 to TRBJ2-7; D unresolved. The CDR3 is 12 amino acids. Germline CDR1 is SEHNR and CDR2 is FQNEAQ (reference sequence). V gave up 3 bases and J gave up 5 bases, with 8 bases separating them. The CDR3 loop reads CASSFTQNEQYF. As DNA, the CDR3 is TGTGCCAGCAGCTTTACACAGAACGAGCAGTACTTC.